The TCR beta chain under discussion was sequenced for a study of Graves' ophthalmopathy and Graves' hyperthyroidism. Study context: The term stable hyperthyroidism indicated an absence of ophthalmopathy within 18 months of follow-up.

RNA transcripts provided the template for amplifying TCR beta CDR3 regions. The library came from an HTBI-primed first-round RT-PCR and a second-round multiplex PCR. Using its own MiXCR run on the multiplex PCR reads, TCRdb lists one record per CDR3 protein. Of over a million distinct CDR3 sequences listed, less than 45% are singletons. Findings of the study overall: Ophthalmopathy progression cases were predicted by the model with about 70% sensitivity and 72.22% specificity.

V was cut by 8 bases and J by 5 bases, with 12 bases left in between. Looked up from germline, CDR1 is SQVTM and CDR2 is ANQGSEA. The CDR3 totals 11 residues. As regards this clonotype: What it binds is unknown.

The chain couples TRBV29-1 to TRBJ1-1; D unresolved. The source material was peripheral blood or thyroid tissue (not recorded which). The TCR was taken from an adult man with Graves' hyperthyroidism. CDR3 region: CSLTRGTEAFF. Here the CDR3 DNA reads TGCAGCCTAACCCGAGGGACTGAAGCTTTCTTT.